The clone carrying this T cell receptor (beta chain) was recorded many times. Its specificity is not known. This record comes from a study of T cells in Graves' hyperthyroidism and ophthalmopathy. Patients aged 18 to 65 had newly diagnosed hyperthyroidism lasting under 2 months. Used for diagnoses were clinical symptoms, serum thyroxine and TRAb, thyroid ultrasound and orbital computed tomography. Study findings and constraints: Researchers report that a 13 V-J model separated ophthalmopathy from stable hyperthyroidism. In blood, most of the thyroid clonotypes expanded above 0.001 were also present.

Researchers amplified the TCR beta CDR3 regions from RNA transcripts. The HTBI primer set served for first-round RT-PCR of the TCR CDR3. TCRdb reanalysed the multiplex PCR reads using MiXCR and keeps one entry per CDR3 protein. This table has under 200,000 distinct CDR3 sequences, 9.4% appearing once. The sequencing sample was made of blood. The sequence was obtained from a woman under 30 with Graves' hyperthyroidism that later progressed to Graves' ophthalmopathy.

CDR3 DNA: TGCAGTGCCAGCAGACCTCAGACGGGGGGCGCACCATACGAGCAGTACTTC. Its translation: CSASRPQTGGAPYEQYF. J is TRBJ2-7 and V is TRBV20-1, with D perhaps matching TRBD2 (7 bases). Trimming cost V 6 bases and J 4 bases, with 28 bases left between them. This CDR3 spans 17 amino acids. CDR1 DFQATT and CDR2 SNEGSKA come from the germline V gene (reference sequence).